This record concerns one T cell receptor beta chain sequence. This clonotype was observed a few times. Its antigen is not yet known. Per-base qualities were not stored, and no clone one base away is much larger. This specimen comes from a study of T cells in Graves' hyperthyroidism and ophthalmopathy (dated 2019 in TCRdb). Study-level background: Peripheral blood samples were taken at the time of initial diagnosis, prior to any treatment. A discovery cohort of roughly 100 patients, approximately 45 with Graves' ophthalmopathy and approximately 57 with stable Graves' hyperthyroidism, was used to find distinguishing TCR V-J signatures. Whether ophthalmopathy could be predicted prospectively was tested in an independent validation cohort made up of 18 to 20 hyperthyroidism patients plus 17 patients who later progressed to ophthalmopathy. The roughly 90 discovery patients were divided at random into training and test sets in a 7:3 ratio. In about six Graves' hyperthyroidism patients, the study also compared T-cell repertoires from thyroid tissue with T-cell repertoires from blood. Once sampling was done, hyperthyroidism patients were given methimazole at a starting dose of 30 mg daily, whereas ophthalmopathy patients were given high-dose intravenous methylprednisolone. According to the paper, TCR Vbeta CDR3 sequencing was carried out on 135 peripheral blood samples, which came from 40 to 45 ophthalmopathy, some 73 hyperthyroidism and about 17 progressor patients.

Ophthalmopathy patients had moderately to severely active disease, Clinical Activity Score of at least 3, NOSPECS grade of at least 4, and duration under 3 months. Any patient with an uncontrolled infection, another autoimmune disease, pregnancy or lactation was excluded. Diagnoses relied on clinical symptoms, serum thyroxine and TRAb, thyroid ultrasound and orbital computed tomography. PBMCs were separated from under 12 ml of fresh peripheral blood using Ficoll-Paque density gradient centrifugation. Total RNA was extracted with Trizol reagent, and quality was checked on an Agilent 2100 Bioanalyzer. What the work shows at the level of the full study, not this receptor alone: Blood samples also contained most of the expanded thyroid clonotypes (frequency above 0.001), which suggests that blood repertoires may reflect thyroid immune responses. In cross-validation, a model built on a 13 V-J signature told ophthalmopathy apart from stable hyperthyroidism with roughly 87% sensitivity and approximately 84% specificity, and in testing the same model reached 80%/75%. No statistical method was used to set the sample size in advance, and investigators knew the group allocation. In validation, the model predicted progression to ophthalmopathy with around 71% sensitivity and less than 75% specificity, a median of 6.5 months before onset.

The TCR beta CDR3 regions were amplified from RNA transcripts. The first round of RT-PCR for the TCR CDR3 was performed with the HTBI primer set and the Qiagen OneStep RT-PCR kit. A second multiplex PCR round built the libraries, followed by size selection and purification. Paired-end sequencing of the libraries was performed with 100 bp reads on an Illumina HiSeq2000. On the study's bioinformatics: SOAPnuke was used to process the raw data, with reads discarded if the reads contained adapters or uncalled bases, had a mean Phred below 15, or lacked an exact constant-primer or identifier match. High-quality paired reads were merged using COPE v1.2.5, and each unique nucleotide sequence was defined as a clonotype. MiTCR v1.1 was used to align clonotypes to the IMGT TRBV, TRBD and TRBJ reference segments. The analysis included only V-J combinations with a frequency above 0.0001, which together covered approximately 99% of the repertoires. A TCS score was defined as the ratio between F50 (clonal expansion) and ExV (chaos), using BLOSUM62-based TCRdist between CDR3 peptides within each V-J. Welch's t-statistics and random forest reduced 500 to 650 V-J features to 13, which were used in a naive Bayes classifier (R e1071). Using fastp at Q25 and MiXCR, TCRdb reprocessed the public reads and kept productive beta chains. Entries that share a CDR3 protein sequence are merged under the most common genes and DNA. TCRdb, not the original authors, processed these V and J calls. The table for this sample lists approximately 600,000 distinct CDR3 sequences; less than 25% of them were counted only once. The top ten clonotypes cover 30% to 40% of the sample.

Between the V and J ends, shortened by 3 bases and 6 bases respectively, the junction contains 17 bases. The cysteine opens and the phenylalanine closes a CDR3 of 14 amino acids. CDR3 DNA is the only sequence kept; it has 42 bases, read in frame from the first base. CDR1 and CDR2 were assigned from the germline V gene as SQVTM and ANQGSEA. The sample comprised blood. This chain is built from TRBV29-1 and TRBJ1-2, with a tentative D gene TRBD1 over 6 matching bases. The TCR was taken from a man under 40 with Graves' ophthalmopathy. The CDR3 region: CSVEALTGMDGYTF. The bases are TGCAGCGTTGAGGCTCTAACAGGGATGGATGGCTACACCTTC. Outside the CDR3, residues come from the reference TRBV29-1 and TRBJ1-2 proteins, so the full variable domain is: SAVISQKPSRDICQRGTSLTIQCQVDSQVTMMFWYRQQPGQSLTLIATANQGSEATYESGFVIDKFPISRPNLTFSTLTVSNMSPEDSSIYLCSVEALTGMDGYTFGSGTRLTVV.